This TCR beta chain comes out of a study of CD4 T cells in relation to SARS-CoV-2 and coronaviruses. On the study more broadly: Convalescent patients were roughly eight males and 4 females; two were Hispanic. Broader study findings: SARS-CoV-2-driven expansion was significantly weaker in crossreactive than monoreactive clones. No crossreactivity against non-spike viral proteins was tested here.

This CDR3 is built from 15 residues. CDR1 is SGHRS and CDR2 is YFSETQ in the germline V gene. J was trimmed by 0 bases and V by 0 bases; bases with no gene match: 2. Comments on this clone: Its matching antigen is unknown.

Deep TCR-beta sequencing used DNA from uncultured naive and memory CD4+ T cells. Libraries were prepared by immunoSEQ multiplex PCR; TCRdb keeps only in-frame clonotypes and omits some of them. The sample lists approximately 50,000 clones; around 90% were seen once. Specimen: naive CD4+ T cells from PBMCs. As for subset: naive CD4+ T cells isolated by negative enrichment. The receptor was derived from an adult with COVID-19. The rearrangement joins TRBV5-1 to TRBJ2-7, with 8 bases aligning to TRBD2. This chain's CDR3 is CASSLVSGSSYEQYF. The CDR3 coding sequence is TGCGCCAGCAGCTTGGTCAGCGGGAGCTCCTACGAGCAGTACTTC. The full variable domain, in which reference TRBV5-1 and TRBJ2-7 provide the parts outside the CDR3, is KAGVTQTPRYLIKTRGQQVTLSCSPISGHRSVSWYQQTPGQGLQFLFEYFSETQRNKGNFPGRFSGRQFSNSRSEMNVSTLELGDSALYLCASSLVSGSSYEQYFGPGTRLTVT.